One T cell receptor beta chain is described in this entry. Its specificity is not known. The data were obtained in a study of T cell repertoires in cytomegalovirus infection. One entry per CDR3 protein, called by TCRdb with MiXCR from the reads. The profile shows about 47,000 distinct CDR3 sequences, about 21% of them singletons. This CDR3 is 16 amino acids long. With V trimmed by 4 bases and J by 2 bases, 13 bases remained unmatched. CDR1 DFQATT and CDR2 SNEGSKA come from the germline V gene (reference sequence). The chain has TRBV20-1 and TRBJ2-7; 8 bases are shared with TRBD1. Here the sequenced sample was CD8+ T cells from cultured PBMCs, taken from culture after CMV antigen stimulation. This TCR was sampled from a human donor in good health (CMV status not recorded). Some clones in this sample may be carry-over from other donors' samples. The CDR3 loop reads CSAIEDWGQEAYEQYF. CDR3 coding DNA: TGCAGTGCTATAGAGGATTGGGGACAGGAAGCCTACGAGCAGTACTTC.